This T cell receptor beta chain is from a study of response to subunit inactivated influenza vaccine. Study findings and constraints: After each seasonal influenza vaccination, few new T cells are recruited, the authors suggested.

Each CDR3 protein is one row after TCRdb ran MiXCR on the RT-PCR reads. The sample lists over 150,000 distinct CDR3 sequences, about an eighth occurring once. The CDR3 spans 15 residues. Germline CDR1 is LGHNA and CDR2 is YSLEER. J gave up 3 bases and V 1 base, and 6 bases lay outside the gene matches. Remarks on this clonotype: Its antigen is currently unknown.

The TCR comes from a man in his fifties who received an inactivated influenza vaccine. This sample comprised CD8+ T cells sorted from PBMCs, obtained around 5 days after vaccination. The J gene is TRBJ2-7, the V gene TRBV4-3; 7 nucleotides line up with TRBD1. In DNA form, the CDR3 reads TGCGCCAGCAGCCAAGGCAGGGACAGCTACTACGAGCAGTACTTC. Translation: CASSQGRDSYYEQYF.